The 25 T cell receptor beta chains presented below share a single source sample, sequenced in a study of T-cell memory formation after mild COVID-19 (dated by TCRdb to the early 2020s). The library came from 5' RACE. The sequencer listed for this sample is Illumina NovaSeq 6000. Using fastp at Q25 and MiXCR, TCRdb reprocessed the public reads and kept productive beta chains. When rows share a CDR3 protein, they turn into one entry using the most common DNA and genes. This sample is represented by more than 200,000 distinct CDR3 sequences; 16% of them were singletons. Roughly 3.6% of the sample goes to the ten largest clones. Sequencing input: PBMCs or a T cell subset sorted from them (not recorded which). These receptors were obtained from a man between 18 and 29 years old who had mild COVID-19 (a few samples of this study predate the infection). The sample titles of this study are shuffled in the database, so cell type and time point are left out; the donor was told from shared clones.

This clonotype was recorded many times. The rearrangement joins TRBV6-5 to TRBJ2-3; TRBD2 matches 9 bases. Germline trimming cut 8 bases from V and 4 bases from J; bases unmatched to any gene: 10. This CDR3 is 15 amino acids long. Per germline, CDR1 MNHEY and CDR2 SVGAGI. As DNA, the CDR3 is TGTGCCAGCTCAAGGCGGGGGGGGATCCCAGATACGCAGTATTTT. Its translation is CASSRRGGIPDTQYF.

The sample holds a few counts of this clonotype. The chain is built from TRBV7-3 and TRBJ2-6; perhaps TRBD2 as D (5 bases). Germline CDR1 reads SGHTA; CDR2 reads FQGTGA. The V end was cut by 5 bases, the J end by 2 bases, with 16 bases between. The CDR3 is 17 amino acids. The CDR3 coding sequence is TGTGCCAGCAGCGTGAACGGCGCGGGCACTGGGGCCAACGTCCTGACTTTC. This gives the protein CASSVNGAGTGANVLTF.

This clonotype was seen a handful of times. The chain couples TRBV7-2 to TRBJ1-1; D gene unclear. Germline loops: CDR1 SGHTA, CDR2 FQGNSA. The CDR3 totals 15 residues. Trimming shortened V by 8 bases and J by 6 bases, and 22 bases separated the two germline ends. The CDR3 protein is CASSPVSGIRAEAFF. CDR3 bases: TGTGCCAGCTCCCCGGTGTCCGGAATTCGGGCTGAAGCTTTCTTT.

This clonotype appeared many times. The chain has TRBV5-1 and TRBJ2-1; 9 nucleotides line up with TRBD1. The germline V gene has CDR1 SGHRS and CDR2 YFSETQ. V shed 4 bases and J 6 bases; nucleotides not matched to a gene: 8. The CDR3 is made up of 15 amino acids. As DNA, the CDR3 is TGCGCCAGCAGCCCGGGGACAGGGACCCGCAATGAGCAGTTCTTC. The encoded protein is CASSPGTGTRNEQFF. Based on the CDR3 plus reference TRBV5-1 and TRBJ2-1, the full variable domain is KAGVTQTPRYLIKTRGQQVTLSCSPISGHRSVSWYQQTPGQGLQFLFEYFSETQRNKGNFPGRFSGRQFSNSRSEMNVSTLELGDSALYLCASSPGTGTRNEQFFGPGTRLTVL.

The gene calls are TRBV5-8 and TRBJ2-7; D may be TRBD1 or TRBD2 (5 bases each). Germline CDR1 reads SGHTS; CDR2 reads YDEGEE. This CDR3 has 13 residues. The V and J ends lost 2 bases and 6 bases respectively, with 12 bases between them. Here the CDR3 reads CASSFYTGTEQYV. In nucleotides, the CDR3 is TGTGCCAGCAGCTTTTATACGGGGACCGAGCAGTACGTC.

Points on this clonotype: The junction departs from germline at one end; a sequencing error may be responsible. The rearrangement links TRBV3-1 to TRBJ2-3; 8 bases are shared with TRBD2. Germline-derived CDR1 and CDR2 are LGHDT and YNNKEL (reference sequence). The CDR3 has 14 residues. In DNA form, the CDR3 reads TGTCCCAGCAGCAAACGGGGGGGCGAAGATACGCAGTATTTT. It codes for CPSSKRGGEDTQYF.

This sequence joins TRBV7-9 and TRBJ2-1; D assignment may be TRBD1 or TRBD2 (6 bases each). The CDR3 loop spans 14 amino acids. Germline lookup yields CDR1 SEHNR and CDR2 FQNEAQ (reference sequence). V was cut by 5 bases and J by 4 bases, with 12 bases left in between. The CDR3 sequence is CASSLRDTYNEQFF. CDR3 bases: TGTGCCAGCAGCCTGCGGGACACTTACAATGAGCAGTTCTTC.

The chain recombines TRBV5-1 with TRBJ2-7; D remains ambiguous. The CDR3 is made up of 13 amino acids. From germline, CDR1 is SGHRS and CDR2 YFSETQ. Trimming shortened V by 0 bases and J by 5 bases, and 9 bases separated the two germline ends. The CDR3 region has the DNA TGCGCCAGCAGCTTGGTTCTGGATCACGAGCAGTACTTC. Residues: CASSLVLDHEQYF.

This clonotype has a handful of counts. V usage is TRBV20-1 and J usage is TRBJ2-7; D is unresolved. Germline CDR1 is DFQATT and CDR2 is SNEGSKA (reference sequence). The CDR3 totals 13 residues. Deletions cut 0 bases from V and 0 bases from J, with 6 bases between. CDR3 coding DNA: TGCAGTGCTAGAGATATTAGCTCCTACGAGCAGTACTTC. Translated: CSARDISSYEQYF.

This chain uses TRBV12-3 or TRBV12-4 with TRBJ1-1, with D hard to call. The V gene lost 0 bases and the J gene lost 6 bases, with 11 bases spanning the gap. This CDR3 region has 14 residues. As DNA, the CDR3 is TGTGCCAGCAGTTTAGCCCAGGATAGGGCTGAAGCTTTCTTT. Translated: CASSLAQDRAEAFF.

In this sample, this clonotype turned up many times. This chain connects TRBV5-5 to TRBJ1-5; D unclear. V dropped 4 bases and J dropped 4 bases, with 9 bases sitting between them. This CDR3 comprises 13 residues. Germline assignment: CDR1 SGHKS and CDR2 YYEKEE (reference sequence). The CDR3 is CASSPVQNQPQHF. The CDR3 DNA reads TGTGCCAGCAGCCCGGTCCAAAATCAGCCCCAGCATTTT.

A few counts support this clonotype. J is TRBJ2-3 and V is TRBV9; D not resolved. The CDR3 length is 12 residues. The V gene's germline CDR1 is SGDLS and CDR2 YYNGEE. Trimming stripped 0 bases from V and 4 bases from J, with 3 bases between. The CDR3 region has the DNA TGTGCCAGCAGCGTAGAGCCAGATACGCAGTATTTT. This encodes CASSVEPDTQYF.

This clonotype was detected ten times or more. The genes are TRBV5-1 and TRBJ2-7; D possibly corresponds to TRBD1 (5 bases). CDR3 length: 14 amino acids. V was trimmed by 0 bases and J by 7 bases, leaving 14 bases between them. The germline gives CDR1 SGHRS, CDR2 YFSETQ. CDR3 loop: CASSLDWGSGEQYF. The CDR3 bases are TGCGCCAGCAGCTTGGATTGGGGCTCTGGGGAGCAGTACTTC.

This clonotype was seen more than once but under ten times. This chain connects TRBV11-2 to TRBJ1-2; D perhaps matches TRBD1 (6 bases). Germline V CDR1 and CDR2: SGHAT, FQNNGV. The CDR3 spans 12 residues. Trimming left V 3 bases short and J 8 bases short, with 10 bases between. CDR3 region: CASSFAGDGYTF. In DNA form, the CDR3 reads TGTGCCAGCAGCTTCGCAGGGGACGGCTACACCTTC.

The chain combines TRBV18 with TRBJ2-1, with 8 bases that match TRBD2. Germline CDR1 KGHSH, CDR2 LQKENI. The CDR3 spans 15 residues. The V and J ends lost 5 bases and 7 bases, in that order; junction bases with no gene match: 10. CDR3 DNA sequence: TGTGCCAGCTCAATAGGCACTAGCGGAGAGAATGAGCAGTTCTTC. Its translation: CASSIGTSGENEQFF.

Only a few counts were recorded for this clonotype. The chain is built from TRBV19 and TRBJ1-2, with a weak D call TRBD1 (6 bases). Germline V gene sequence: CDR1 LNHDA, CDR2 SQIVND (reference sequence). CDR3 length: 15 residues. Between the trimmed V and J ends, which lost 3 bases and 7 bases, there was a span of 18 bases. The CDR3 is CASSIGTPRNVGYTF. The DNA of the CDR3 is TGTGCCAGTAGTATTGGGACACCTCGAAACGTTGGCTACACCTTC. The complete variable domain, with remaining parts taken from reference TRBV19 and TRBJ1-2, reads DGGITQSPKYLFRKEGQNVTLSCEQNLNHDAMYWYRQDPGQGLRLIYYSQIVNDFQKGDIAEGYSVSREKKESFPLTVTSAQKNPTAFYLCASSIGTPRNVGYTFGSGTRLTVV.

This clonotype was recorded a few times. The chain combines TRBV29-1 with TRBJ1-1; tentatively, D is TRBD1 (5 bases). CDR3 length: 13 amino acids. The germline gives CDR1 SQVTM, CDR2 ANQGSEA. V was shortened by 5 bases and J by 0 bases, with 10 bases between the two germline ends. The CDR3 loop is CSVSGRLNTEAFF. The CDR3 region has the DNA TGCAGCGTTTCGGGACGACTGAACACTGAAGCTTTCTTT.

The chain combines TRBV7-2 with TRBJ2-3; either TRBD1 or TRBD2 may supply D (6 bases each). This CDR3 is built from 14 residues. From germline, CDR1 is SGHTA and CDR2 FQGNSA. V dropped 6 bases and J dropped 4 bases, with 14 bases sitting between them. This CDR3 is CASSRGASPDTQYF. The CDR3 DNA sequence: TGTGCCAGCAGTAGGGGGGCGTCCCCAGATACGCAGTATTTT.

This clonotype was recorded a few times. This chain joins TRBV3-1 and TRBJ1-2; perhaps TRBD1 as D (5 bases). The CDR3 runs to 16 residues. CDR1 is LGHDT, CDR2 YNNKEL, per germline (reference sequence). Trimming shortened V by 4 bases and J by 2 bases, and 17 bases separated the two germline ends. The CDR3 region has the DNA TGTGCCAGCAGCCCCCTGGGGGGGGGTTCGAACTATGGCTACACCTTC. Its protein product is CASSPLGGGSNYGYTF.

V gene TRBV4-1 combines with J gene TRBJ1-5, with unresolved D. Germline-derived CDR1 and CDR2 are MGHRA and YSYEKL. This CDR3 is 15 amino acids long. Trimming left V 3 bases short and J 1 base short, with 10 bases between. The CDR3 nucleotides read TGCGCCAGCAGCCAGGTGGCGGACAGCAATCAGCCCCAGCATTTT. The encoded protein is CASSQVADSNQPQHF.

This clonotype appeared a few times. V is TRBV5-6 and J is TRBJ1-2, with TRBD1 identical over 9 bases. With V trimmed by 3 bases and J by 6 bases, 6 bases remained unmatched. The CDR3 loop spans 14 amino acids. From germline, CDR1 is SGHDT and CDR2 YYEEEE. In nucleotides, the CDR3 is TGTGCCAGCAGCTACTGGGACAGGGAGGATGGCTACACCTTC. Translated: CASSYWDREDGYTF. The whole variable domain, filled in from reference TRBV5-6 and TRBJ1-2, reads DAGVTQSPTHLIKTRGQQVTLRCSPKSGHDTVSWYQQALGQGPQFIFQYYEEEERQRGNFPDRFSGHQFPNYSSELNVNALLLGDSALYLCASSYWDREDGYTFGSGTRLTVV.

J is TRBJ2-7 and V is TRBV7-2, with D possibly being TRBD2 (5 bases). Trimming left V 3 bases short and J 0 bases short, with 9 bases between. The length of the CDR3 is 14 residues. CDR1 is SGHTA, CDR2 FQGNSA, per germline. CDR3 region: CASSFRGSSYEQYF. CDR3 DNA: TGTGCCAGCAGCTTTCGGGGAAGCTCCTACGAGCAGTACTTC.

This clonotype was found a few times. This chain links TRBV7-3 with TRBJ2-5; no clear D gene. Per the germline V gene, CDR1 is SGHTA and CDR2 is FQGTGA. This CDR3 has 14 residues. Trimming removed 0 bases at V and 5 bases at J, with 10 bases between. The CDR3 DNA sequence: TGTGCCAGCAGCTTAACAGGGAATAGGGAGACCCAGTACTTC. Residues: CASSLTGNRETQYF. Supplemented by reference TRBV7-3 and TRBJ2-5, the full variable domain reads GAGVSQTPSNKVTEKGKYVELRCDPISGHTALYWYRQSLGQGPEFLIYFQGTGAADDSGLPNDRFFAVRPEGSVSTLKIQRTERGDSAVYLCASSLTGNRETQYFGPGTRLLVL.

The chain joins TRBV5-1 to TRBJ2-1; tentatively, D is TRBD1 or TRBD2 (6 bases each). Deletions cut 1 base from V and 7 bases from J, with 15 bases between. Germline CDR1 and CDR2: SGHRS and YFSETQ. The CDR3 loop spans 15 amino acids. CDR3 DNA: TGCGCCAGCAGCTTGTGGGGGGCGACGAGAAATGAGCAGTTCTTC. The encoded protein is CASSLWGATRNEQFF.

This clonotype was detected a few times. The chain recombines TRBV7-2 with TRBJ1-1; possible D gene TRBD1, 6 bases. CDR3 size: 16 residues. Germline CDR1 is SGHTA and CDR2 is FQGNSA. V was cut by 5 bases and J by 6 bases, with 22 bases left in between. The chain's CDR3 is CASSRGTPLVGAEAFF. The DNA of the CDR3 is TGTGCCAGCAGCCGGGGGACACCCTTAGTGGGGGCTGAAGCTTTCTTT.